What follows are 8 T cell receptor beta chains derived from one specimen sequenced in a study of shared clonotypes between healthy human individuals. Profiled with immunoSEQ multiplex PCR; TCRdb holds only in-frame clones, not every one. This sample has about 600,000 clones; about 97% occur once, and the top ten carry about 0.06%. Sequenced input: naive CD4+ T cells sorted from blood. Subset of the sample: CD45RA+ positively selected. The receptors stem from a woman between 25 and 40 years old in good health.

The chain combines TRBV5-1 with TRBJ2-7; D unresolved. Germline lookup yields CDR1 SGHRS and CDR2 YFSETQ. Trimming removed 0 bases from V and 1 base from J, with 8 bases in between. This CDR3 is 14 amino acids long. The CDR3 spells CASSLGLESYEQYF. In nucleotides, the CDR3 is TGCGCCAGCAGCTTGGGGCTAGAGTCCTACGAGCAGTACTTC.

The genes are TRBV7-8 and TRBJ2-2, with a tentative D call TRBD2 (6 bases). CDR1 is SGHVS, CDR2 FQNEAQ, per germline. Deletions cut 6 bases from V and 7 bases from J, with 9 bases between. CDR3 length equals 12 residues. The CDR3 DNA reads TGTGCCAGCAGTTATAGCGGCGGGGAGCTGTTTTTT. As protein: CASSYSGGELFF.

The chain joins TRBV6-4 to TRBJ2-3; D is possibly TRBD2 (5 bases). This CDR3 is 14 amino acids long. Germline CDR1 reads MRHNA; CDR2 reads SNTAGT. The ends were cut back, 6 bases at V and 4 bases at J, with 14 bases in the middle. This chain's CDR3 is CASRQTSRADTQYF. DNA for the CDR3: TGTGCCAGCAGGCAAACTAGTCGGGCAGATACGCAGTATTTT.

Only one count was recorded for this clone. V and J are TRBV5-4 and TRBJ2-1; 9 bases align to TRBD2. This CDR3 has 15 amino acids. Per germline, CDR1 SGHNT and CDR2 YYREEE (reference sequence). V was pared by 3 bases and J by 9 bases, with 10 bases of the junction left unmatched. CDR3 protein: CASSSSSQREVEQFF. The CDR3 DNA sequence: TGTGCCAGCAGCTCAAGCAGCCAGCGGGAGGTTGAGCAGTTCTTC.

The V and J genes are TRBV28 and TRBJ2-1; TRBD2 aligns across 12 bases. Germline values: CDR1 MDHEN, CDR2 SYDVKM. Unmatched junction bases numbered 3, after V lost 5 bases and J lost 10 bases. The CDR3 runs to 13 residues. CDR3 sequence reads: CASSGGLAGEQFF. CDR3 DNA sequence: TGTGCCAGCAGTGGAGGACTAGCGGGAGAGCAGTTCTTC. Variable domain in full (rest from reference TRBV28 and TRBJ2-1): DVKVTQSSRYLVKRTGEKVFLECVQDMDHENMFWYRQDPGLGLRLIYFSYDVKMKEKGDIPEGYSVSREKKERFSLILESASTNQTSMYLCASSGGLAGEQFFGPGTRLTVL.

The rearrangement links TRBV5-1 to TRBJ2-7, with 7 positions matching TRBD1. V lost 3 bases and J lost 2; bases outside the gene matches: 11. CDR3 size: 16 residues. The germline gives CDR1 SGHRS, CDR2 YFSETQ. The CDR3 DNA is TGCGCCAGCAGCTCTAAGGCGAACAGGGGTCCCTACGAGCAGTACTTC. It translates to CASSSKANRGPYEQYF.

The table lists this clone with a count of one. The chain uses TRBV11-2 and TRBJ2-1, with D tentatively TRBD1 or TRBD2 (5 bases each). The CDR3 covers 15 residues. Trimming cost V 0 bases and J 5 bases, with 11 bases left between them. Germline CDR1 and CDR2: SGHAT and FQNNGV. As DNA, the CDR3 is TGTGCCAGCAGCTTAGAATGGGACCTAGACAATGAGCAGTTCTTC. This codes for CASSLEWDLDNEQFF.

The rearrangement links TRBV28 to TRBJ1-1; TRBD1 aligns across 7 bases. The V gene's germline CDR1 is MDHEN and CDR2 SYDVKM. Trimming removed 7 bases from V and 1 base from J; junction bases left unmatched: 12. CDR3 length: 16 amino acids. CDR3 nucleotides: TGTGCCAGCATCCAAGGAGGGGGCGTTACGAACACTGAAGCTTTCTTT. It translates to CASIQGGGVTNTEAFF.